These 14 T cell receptor beta chains came from one sample sequenced in a study of blood T cell repertoires in COVID-19. TCRdb's table, derived via immunoSEQ multiplex PCR, lists solely in-frame clones and lacks some. The sample has more than 200,000 clones, 70% to 90% seen once; the top ten hold around 5.1%. The sequencing sample was made of peripheral blood. The receptor set was obtained from a woman in her fifties or sixties with COVID-19, enrolled during active disease.

The V gene is TRBV5-1, the J gene TRBJ2-7; 9 bases map to TRBD1. The V segment lost 4 bases and the J segment 1 base; nucleotides outside the gene matches: 6. The CDR3 totals 15 residues. From germline, CDR1 is SGHRS and CDR2 YFSETQ. The CDR3 nucleotides read TGCGCCAGCAGCACCACAGGGGGCGTTTCCTACGAGCAGTACTTC. Protein sequence: CASSTTGGVSYEQYF.

This clone was seen once. This chain links TRBV7-2 with TRBJ2-1, with a weak D call TRBD2 (6 bases). The CDR3 contains 14 residues. CDR1 SGHTA and CDR2 FQGNSA come from the germline V gene. Between the trimmed V and J ends, which lost 4 bases and 7 bases, there was a span of 14 bases. The CDR3 DNA is TGTGCCAGCAGCTCTTCCGGGACTCCAAATGAGCAGTTCTTC. Translation: CASSSSGTPNEQFF. Together with reference TRBV7-2 and TRBJ2-1, the CDR3 gives the full variable domain: GAGVSQSPSNKVTEKGKDVELRCDPISGHTALYWYRQSLGQGLEFLIYFQGNSAPDKSGLPSDRFSAERTGGSVSTLTIQRTQQEDSAVYLCASSSSGTPNEQFFGPGTRLTVL.

The V and J genes are TRBV6-5 and TRBJ1-2, with a tentative D call TRBD1 (6 bases). This CDR3 contains 15 residues. The ends were cut back, 2 bases at V and 0 bases at J, with 10 bases in the middle. Germline CDR1 and CDR2: MNHEY and SVGAGI. CDR3 region: CASSYRTETNYGYTF. DNA for the CDR3: TGTGCCAGCAGTTACAGGACAGAAACTAACTATGGCTACACCTTC.

V and J are TRBV9 and TRBJ2-1; TRBD2 is a possible D gene (6 bases). This CDR3 has 15 amino acids. Germline V gene data show CDR1 as SGDLS and CDR2 as YYNGEE. Trimming took off 4 bases at V and 0 bases at J, with 11 bases between the two ends. CDR3: CASSPRGSSYNEQFF. The CDR3 coding sequence is TGTGCCAGCAGCCCCCGGGGGAGCTCCTACAATGAGCAGTTCTTC.

The rearrangement uses TRBV12-3 or TRBV12-4 and TRBJ2-1; weak D call: TRBD2 (6 bases). The CDR3 loop spans 13 amino acids. V lost 7 bases, J lost 4 bases, and 11 bases lay in between. The chain's CDR3 is CASKGREYNEQFF. The CDR3 bases are TGTGCCAGCAAGGGACGGGAGTACAATGAGCAGTTCTTC.

This clone was seen just once. The chain recombines TRBV15 with TRBJ2-2; 9 nucleotides agree with TRBD2. V shed 0 bases and J 7 bases; nucleotides not matched to a gene: 9. The germline gives CDR1 LNHNV, CDR2 YYDKDF (reference sequence). This CDR3 has 17 residues. The DNA for the CDR3 is TGTGCCACCAGCAGAGATCAAGTTAGCGGGAGTAGCGGGGAGCTGTTTTTT. Protein product: CATSRDQVSGSSGELFF.

The gene calls are TRBV7-3 and TRBJ2-2, with 8 bases fitting TRBD2. V lost 2 bases and J lost 0; bases outside the gene matches: 2. CDR1 and CDR2 from the germline V gene are SGHTA and FQGTGA. The CDR3 is made up of 16 amino acids. Here the CDR3 reads CASSLRGGANTGELFF. The CDR3 DNA reads TGTGCCAGCAGCTTACGGGGGGGCGCGAACACCGGGGAGCTGTTTTTT.

The genes are TRBV2 and TRBJ1-2; D not resolved. The CDR3 runs 11 residues. Germline V gene lookup returns CDR1 SNHLY and CDR2 FYNNEI. V gave up 10 bases and J gave up 2 bases, with 8 bases separating them. In DNA form, the CDR3 reads TGTGCCATCACTCGGAACTATGGCTACACCTTC. Translation: CAITRNYGYTF.

V usage is TRBV19 and J usage is TRBJ1-1; D is possibly TRBD1 (5 bases). Per the germline V gene, CDR1 is LNHDA and CDR2 is SQIVND (reference sequence). The CDR3 extends over 14 amino acids. Trimming removed 6 bases at V and 1 base at J, with 12 bases between. CDR3 protein: CASSWAGRNTEAFF. CDR3 DNA: TGTGCCAGTAGCTGGGCGGGGCGGAACACTGAAGCTTTCTTT.

This chain links TRBV9 with TRBJ2-1; D unresolved. This CDR3 has 13 residues. CDR1 SGDLS and CDR2 YYNGEE come from the germline V gene. Trimming cost V 4 bases and J 0 bases, with 5 bases left between them. In DNA form, the CDR3 reads TGTGCCAGCAGCACACCCTCCTACAATGAGCAGTTCTTC. Its translation: CASSTPSYNEQFF.

This CDR3 is CATSKSGGTEAFF. The CDR3, as DNA: TGTGCCACCAGCAAATCAGGGGGCACTGAAGCTTTCTTT. The V and J genes are TRBV15 and TRBJ1-1, with 7 positions matching TRBD1. CDR3 length equals 13 residues. The germline V gene has CDR1 LNHNV and CDR2 YYDKDF (reference sequence). After removal of 4 bases from V and 4 bases from J, the junction contained 3 bases not matched to a gene.

The chain has TRBV6-5 and TRBJ2-5; D might be TRBD2 (6 bases). This CDR3 comprises 15 residues. V lost 5 bases, J lost 2 bases, and 15 bases lay in between. Germline loops: CDR1 MNHEY, CDR2 SVGAGI. CDR3 sequence (DNA): TGTGCCAGCAGTAATATAGCGGCCTCACAAGAGACCCAGTACTTC. Translation gives CASSNIAASQETQYF.

The V gene is TRBV28, the J gene TRBJ2-5, with TRBD1 as a possible D gene (6 bases). CDR1 is MDHEN, CDR2 SYDVKM, per germline. The length of the CDR3 is 15 residues. V shed 7 bases and J shed 4 bases, with 19 bases lying between them. CDR3 DNA: TGTGCCAGCATCAAGTTGCAGGGGAGCGTAGAGACCCAGTACTTC. It specifies CASIKLQGSVETQYF. Together with reference TRBV28 and TRBJ2-5, the CDR3 gives the full variable domain: DVKVTQSSRYLVKRTGEKVFLECVQDMDHENMFWYRQDPGLGLRLIYFSYDVKMKEKGDIPEGYSVSREKKERFSLILESASTNQTSMYLCASIKLQGSVETQYFGPGTRLLVL.

This clone was found a few times. The V and J genes are TRBV6-2 or TRBV6-3 and TRBJ1-2; TRBD1 matches 9 bases. Germline CDR1 is MNHEY and CDR2 is SVGEGT. CDR3 size: 17 residues. After removal of 0 bases from V and 8 bases from J, the junction contained 13 bases not matched to a gene. In DNA form, the CDR3 reads TGTGCCAGCAGTTACTCCGAGAGGACAGGGGAAGAAAAAGGCTACACCTTC. This translates into CASSYSERTGEEKGYTF.